This record looks at one T cell receptor beta chain sequence and its context. Its antigen is not known. The sample comes from a study of response to subunit inactivated influenza vaccine. V was shortened by 3 bases and J by 0 bases, with 9 bases between the two germline ends. CDR1 is SQVTM and CDR2 is ANQGSEA in the germline V gene. The CDR3 consists of 13 residues. Study-level results: Authors suggested few new T cells are recruited by each seasonal influenza vaccination.

TCRdb independently ran MiXCR on the RT-PCR reads; one entry per CDR3 protein. The sample lists more than 550,000 distinct CDR3 sequences, approximately 10% occurring once. The starting material was PBMCs from blood, obtained on the day of vaccination. The clonotype originates from a man aged 45 to 65 who received an inactivated influenza vaccine. This sequence joins TRBV29-1 and TRBJ2-7; no clear D gene. CDR3: CSVDHGSSYEQYF. The DNA of the CDR3 is TGCAGCGTTGATCATGGCAGCTCCTACGAGCAGTACTTC.